This is a list of T cell receptor beta chains from one sample in a study of beta chain features in type 1 diabetes. The repertoire was sequenced with immunoSEQ multiplex PCR; TCRdb's copy has only in-frame clones and lacks some. The sample holds 600,000 to 700,000 clones, around 11% seen once. Sequences were obtained from naive CD4+ T cells from blood. These receptors came from a man aged 25-40 years with type 1 diabetes. The CDR3 runs from the conserved cysteine through the conserved F or W. A D gene is named only where the DNA matches it firmly. Clone size, where shown, is once, few, many, or a class for clones that have expanded.

j_call	d_call	clone_size	v_call	cdr3_aa	cdr3_nt
TRBJ1-5	-	-	TRBV7-2	CASSTHGGSYSNQPQHF	TGTGCCAGCAGCACACATGGAGGGAGCTATAGCAATCAGCCCCAGCATTTT
TRBJ2-3	-	few	TRBV19	CASSIERFVDTQYF	TGTGCCAGTAGTATAGAGAGGTTCGTGGATACGCAGTATTTT
TRBJ2-4	TRBD2	-	TRBV19	CASSIRASGLAKNIQYF	TGTGCCAGTAGTATAAGGGCTAGCGGACTAGCCAAAAACATTCAGTACTTC
TRBJ1-1	TRBD1	-	TRBV7-2	CASSQVGTGSMNTEAFF	TGTGCCAGCAGCCAAGTTGGGACAGGGAGTATGAACACTGAAGCTTTCTTT
TRBJ2-7	-	-	TRBV5-6	CASSLNREQYF	TGTGCCAGCAGCTTGAACAGGGAGCAGTACTTC
TRBJ2-3	-	-	TRBV19	CASGLKDTQYF	TGTGCCAGTGGTCTGAAAGATACGCAGTATTTT
TRBJ1-2	TRBD1	-	TRBV18	CASSPGQELYGYTF	TGTGCCAGCTCACCGGGACAGGAACTCTATGGCTACACCTTC
TRBJ2-3	-	few	TRBV9	CASSARIGGNTDTQYF	TGTGCCAGCAGCGCCAGAATTGGGGGGAACACAGATACGCAGTATTTT
TRBJ2-7	TRBD2	few	TRBV7-3	CASSTGTSGVSEQYF	TGTGCCAGCAGCACCGGGACTAGCGGGGTTAGCGAGCAGTACTTC
TRBJ1-2	-	few	TRBV4-1	CASSQDLPRGYTF	TGCGCCAGCAGCCAAGATCTTCCGCGTGGCTACACCTTC
TRBJ2-7	TRBD1	-	TRBV5-4	CASSLEDRAYEQYF	TGTGCCAGCAGCTTGGAGGACAGGGCCTACGAGCAGTACTTC
TRBJ2-3	-	few	TRBV5-6	CASSLGVDTQYF	TGTGCCAGCAGCTTGGGGGTCGATACGCAGTATTTT
TRBJ2-2	-	-	TRBV5-1	CASKDDREAGELFF	TGCGCCAGCAAAGACGACAGGGAGGCCGGGGAGCTGTTTTTT
TRBJ1-6	-	-	TRBV7-8	CASSPPGGSNSPLHF	TGTGCCAGCAGCCCCCCGGGAGGATCAAATTCACCCCTCCACTTT
TRBJ2-2	-	-	TRBV6-4	CASSVDSYTGELFF	TGTGCCAGCAGTGTAGACTCTTACACCGGGGAGCTGTTTTTT
TRBJ1-4	TRBD1	-	TRBV6-5	CASSSRQGVTNEKLFF	TGTGCCAGCAGTTCCAGACAGGGTGTCACTAATGAAAAACTGTTTTTT
TRBJ2-5	-	few	TRBV30	CACMGHLGETQYF	TGTGCCTGCATGGGACACCTAGGGGAGACCCAGTACTTC
TRBJ2-5	TRBD1	-	TRBV5-1	CASSTGDRAETQYF	TGCGCCAGCAGCACCGGGGACAGGGCAGAGACCCAGTACTTC
TRBJ2-7	-	few	TRBV5-1	CASSLGGVRGHEQYF	TGCGCCAGCAGCTTGGGTGGTGTCAGGGGCCACGAGCAGTACTTC
TRBJ2-7	TRBD2	-	TRBV4-2	CASSYLAGTTYEQYF	TGTGCCAGCAGCTACCTAGCGGGGACCACCTACGAGCAGTACTTC
TRBJ2-7	-	few	TRBV25-1	CASSARQAYEQYF	TGTGCCAGCAGTGCGAGACAGGCCTACGAGCAGTACTTC
TRBJ2-3	-	-	TRBV29-1	CSQASGSSGDTQYF	TGCAGCCAGGCCAGCGGCAGCTCCGGAGATACGCAGTATTTT
TRBJ2-7	-	-	TRBV29-1	CSVRFYPGEQYF	TGCAGCGTACGCTTCTACCCCGGCGAGCAGTACTTC
TRBJ2-1	TRBD1	-	TRBV13	CASSLQGATGSEQFF	TGTGCCAGCAGCTTACAGGGGGCAACTGGCAGTGAGCAGTTCTTC
TRBJ2-3	-	-	TRBV5-8	CASSLAGSSWGTDTQYF	TGTGCCAGCAGCTTGGCTGGGTCTAGCTGGGGCACAGATACGCAGTATTTT
TRBJ2-3	-	-	TRBV10-3	CAISGGQVQGDTQYF	TGTGCCATCAGTGGAGGCCAGGTTCAGGGAGATACGCAGTATTTT
TRBJ1-2	-	-	TRBV7-9	CASSLDGDYGYTF	TGTGCCAGCAGCTTAGATGGTGACTATGGCTACACCTTC
TRBJ1-4	TRBD1	few	TRBV9	CASSARDREKLFF	TGTGCCAGCAGCGCCCGGGACAGGGAAAAACTGTTTTTT
TRBJ1-2	-	-	TRBV29-1	CSVVIGDYGYTF	TGCAGCGTTGTGATTGGGGACTATGGCTACACCTTC
TRBJ1-2	-	-	TRBV6-5	CASSRGGGYGYTF	TGTGCCAGTAGCAGGGGCGGGGGCTATGGCTACACCTTC
TRBJ2-1	-	few	TRBV14	CASSQGVGDSYNEQFF	TGTGCCAGCAGCCAAGGGGTAGGGGACTCCTACAATGAGCAGTTCTTC
TRBJ1-2	-	few	TRBV5-6	CASRHLRGDRGYTF	TGTGCCAGCAGACATTTGAGAGGGGATCGTGGCTACACCTTC
TRBJ2-3	-	few	TRBV7-9	CASSFTTGTTSTDTQYF	TGTGCCAGCAGCTTCACGACCGGGACAACTAGCACAGATACGCAGTATTTT
TRBJ1-2	TRBD1	-	TRBV7-9	CASSPMGTGFYGYTF	TGTGCCAGCAGCCCGATGGGGACAGGATTCTATGGCTACACCTTC
TRBJ2-1	TRBD2	-	TRBV25-1	CATSPGGGYNEQFF	TGTGCCACCAGCCCCGGGGGGGGCTACAATGAGCAGTTCTTC
TRBJ1-6	-	-	TRBV25-1	CASSEFRGAYNSPLHF	TGTGCCAGCAGTGAATTTCGCGGGGCCTATAATTCACCCCTCCACTTT
TRBJ2-1	TRBD2	few	TRBV6-4	CASSERTRGNEQFF	TGTGCCAGCAGTGAGAGGACTAGGGGCAATGAGCAGTTCTTC
TRBJ1-2	-	-	TRBV5-4	CASSLAQGLGYTF	TGTGCCAGCAGCTTGGCACAGGGATTGGGCTACACCTTC
TRBJ2-3	-	-	TRBV7-2	CASIPAGGDTQYF	TGTGCCAGCATCCCGGCGGGTGGCGATACGCAGTATTTT
TRBJ2-5	TRBD1	-	TRBV29-1	CSVSGTGQETQYF	TGCAGCGTTTCCGGGACAGGGCAAGAGACCCAGTACTTC
TRBJ2-1	-	few	TRBV28	CASSWPRGRGGNEQFF	TGTGCCAGCAGCTGGCCGAGAGGCAGGGGTGGAAATGAGCAGTTCTTC
TRBJ2-2	TRBD2	-	TRBV4-3	CASSQESGGGELFF	TGCGCCAGCAGCCAAGAATCGGGGGGCGGGGAGCTGTTTTTT
TRBJ2-2	TRBD2	-	TRBV18	CASSPPGLAGTGELFF	TGTGCCAGCTCACCACCGGGACTAGCTGGCACCGGGGAGCTGTTTTTT